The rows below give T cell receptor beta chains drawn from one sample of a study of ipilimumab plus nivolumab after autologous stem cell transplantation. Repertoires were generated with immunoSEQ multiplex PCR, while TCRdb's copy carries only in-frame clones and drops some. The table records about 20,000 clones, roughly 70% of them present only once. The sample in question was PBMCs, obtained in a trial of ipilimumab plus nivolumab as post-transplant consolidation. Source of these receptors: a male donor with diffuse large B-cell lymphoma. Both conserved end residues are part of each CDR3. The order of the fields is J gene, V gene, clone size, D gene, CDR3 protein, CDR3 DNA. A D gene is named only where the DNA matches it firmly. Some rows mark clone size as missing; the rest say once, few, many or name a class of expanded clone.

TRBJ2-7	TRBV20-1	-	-	CSATGAHEQYF	TGCAGTGCTACCGGAGCCCACGAGCAGTACTTC
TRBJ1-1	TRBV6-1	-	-	CASSEGAGVEAFF	TGTGCCAGCAGTGAGGGCGCGGGCGTTGAAGCTTTCTTT
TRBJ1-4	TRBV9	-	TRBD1	CASSVDQGVNEKLFF	TGTGCCAGCAGCGTAGATCAGGGGGTTAATGAAAAACTGTTTTTT
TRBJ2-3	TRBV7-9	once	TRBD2	CASSLARTSGGVDTQYF	TGTGCCAGCAGCTTAGCGCGGACTAGCGGGGGGGTAGATACGCAGTATTTT
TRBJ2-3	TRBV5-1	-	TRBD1	CASSLVDRDTDTQYF	TGCGCCAGCAGCTTGGTGGACAGGGATACAGATACGCAGTATTTT
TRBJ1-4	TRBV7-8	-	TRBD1	CASSRPGTGYDEKLFF	TGTGCCAGCAGCCGTCCCGGGACAGGCTATGATGAAAAACTGTTTTTT
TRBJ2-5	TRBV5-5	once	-	CASCRGQLQETQYF	TGTGCCAGCTGCAGAGGACAGCTCCAAGAGACCCAGTACTTC
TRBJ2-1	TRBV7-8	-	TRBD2	CASSPPRREAPGEQFF	TGTGCCAGCAGCCCGCCAAGGCGGGAGGCCCCGGGGGAGCAGTTCTTC
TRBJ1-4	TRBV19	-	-	CASSPRRPPEKLFF	TGTGCCAGTAGTCCTCGAAGACCCCCAGAAAAACTGTTTTTT
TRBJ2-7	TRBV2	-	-	CASSEVPYEQYF	TGTGCCAGCAGTGAAGTGCCCTACGAGCAGTACTTC
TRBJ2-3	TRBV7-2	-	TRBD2	CASSPEASGAVTDTQYF	TGTGCCAGCAGCCCAGAGGCTAGCGGGGCCGTCACAGATACGCAGTATTTT
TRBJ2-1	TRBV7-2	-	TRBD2	CASSLTSGGAYEQFF	TGTGCCAGCAGCTTGACTAGCGGGGGGGCGTATGAGCAGTTCTTC
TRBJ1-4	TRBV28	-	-	CATGPSGEKLFF	TGTGCCACCGGTCCTTCGGGAGAAAAACTGTTTTTT
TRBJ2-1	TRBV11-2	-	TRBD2	CASLSGGSGNEQFF	TGTGCCAGTTTGTCCGGCGGGAGTGGCAATGAGCAGTTCTTC
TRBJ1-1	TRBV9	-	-	CASSPDSMNTEAFF	TGTGCCAGCAGCCCGGACAGCATGAACACTGAAGCTTTCTTT
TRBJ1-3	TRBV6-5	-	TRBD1	CASRLQGSSGNTIYF	TGTGCCAGCAGACTACAGGGGAGCTCTGGAAACACCATATATTTT
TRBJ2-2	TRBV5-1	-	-	CASSLDRAGTGELFF	TGCGCCAGCAGCTTGGACAGGGCGGGCACCGGGGAGCTGTTTTTT
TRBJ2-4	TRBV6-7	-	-	CASSYPTGGAKNIQYF	TGTGCCAGCAGTTATCCGACTGGGGGTGCCAAAAACATTCAGTACTTC
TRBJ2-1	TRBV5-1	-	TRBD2	CASSTTSGANEQFF	TGCGCCAGCAGCACCACTAGCGGGGCCAATGAGCAGTTCTTC
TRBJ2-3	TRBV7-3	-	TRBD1	CASSLKDRVGTDTQYF	TGTGCCAGCAGCTTAAAAGACAGGGTGGGCACAGATACGCAGTATTTT
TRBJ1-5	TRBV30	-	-	CAWDRDGSNQPQHF	TGTGCCTGGGACAGAGACGGCAGCAATCAGCCCCAGCATTTT
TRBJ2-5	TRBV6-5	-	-	CASRRGPLGETQYF	TGTGCCAGCAGGAGGGGACCGCTCGGGGAGACCCAGTACTTC
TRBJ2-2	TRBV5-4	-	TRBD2	CASSLDGGGTGELFF	TGTGCCAGCAGCTTGGACGGGGGGGGAACCGGGGAGCTGTTTTTT
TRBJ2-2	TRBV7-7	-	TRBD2	CASSLALGTTTGELFF	TGTGCTAGCAGCTTAGCGCTCGGGACTACCACCGGGGAGCTGTTTTTT
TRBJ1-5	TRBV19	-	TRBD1	CASRSGTGKNQPQHF	TGTGCCAGTAGATCCGGGACAGGCAAAAATCAGCCCCAGCATTTT
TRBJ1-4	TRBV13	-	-	CASSTVRDSEKLFF	TGTGCCAGCAGTACGGTCCGGGATTCTGAAAAACTGTTTTTT
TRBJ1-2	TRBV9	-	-	CASSVAGQLGYGYTF	TGTGCCAGCAGCGTTGCGGGACAATTGGGCTATGGCTACACCTTC
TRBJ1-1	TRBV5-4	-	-	CASSLWSFTEAFF	TGTGCCAGCAGCTTGTGGTCTTTCACTGAAGCTTTCTTT
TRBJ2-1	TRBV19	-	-	CASSLTPYNEQFF	TGTGCCAGTAGTCTGACGCCGTACAATGAGCAGTTCTTC
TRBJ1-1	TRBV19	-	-	CASSIGPVGTEAFF	TGTGCCAGTAGTATTGGTCCGGTTGGCACTGAAGCTTTCTTT
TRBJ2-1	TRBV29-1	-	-	CSVKASVVYNEQFF	TGCAGCGTTAAAGCTAGCGTCGTGTACAATGAGCAGTTCTTC
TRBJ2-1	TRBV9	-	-	CASSPGFDYYNEQFF	TGTGCCAGCAGCCCAGGATTTGACTACTACAATGAGCAGTTCTTC
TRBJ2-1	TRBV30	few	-	CAWSTDNEQFF	TGTGCCTGGAGTACAGACAATGAGCAGTTCTTC
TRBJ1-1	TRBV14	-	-	CASSPTRKNTEAFF	TGTGCCAGCAGCCCAACCAGGAAGAACACTGAAGCTTTCTTT
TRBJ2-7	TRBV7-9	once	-	CASSPPEGRATYEQYF	TGTGCCAGCAGCCCCCCCGAGGGCCGGGCCACCTACGAGCAGTACTTC
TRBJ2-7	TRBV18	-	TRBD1	CASSPDLTGAYEQYF	TGTGCCAGCTCACCCGATTTAACAGGGGCCTACGAGCAGTACTTC
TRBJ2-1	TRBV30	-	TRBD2	CAWRAGGPGDEQFF	TGTGCCTGGAGGGCGGGAGGGCCGGGCGATGAGCAGTTCTTC
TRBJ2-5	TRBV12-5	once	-	CASGLSEETQYF	TGTGCTAGTGGTTTGTCAGAAGAGACCCAGTACTTC
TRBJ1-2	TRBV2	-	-	CASSVPGTNNYGYTF	TGTGCCAGCAGTGTACCCGGCACTAATAACTATGGCTACACCTTC
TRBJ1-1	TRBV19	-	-	CASSKEENTEAFF	TGTGCCAGTAGTAAGGAGGAGAACACTGAAGCTTTCTTT
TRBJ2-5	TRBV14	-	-	CASSQETLGKTQYF	TGTGCCAGCAGCCAAGAAACACTCGGGAAGACCCAGTACTTC
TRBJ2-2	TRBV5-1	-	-	CASSPGTGTGGELFF	TGCGCCAGCAGCCCCGGGACGGGGACGGGCGGGGAGCTGTTTTTT
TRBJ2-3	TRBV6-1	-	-	CASSTSSGLTDTQYF	TGTGCCAGCAGTACGAGTAGCGGACTCACAGATACGCAGTATTTT